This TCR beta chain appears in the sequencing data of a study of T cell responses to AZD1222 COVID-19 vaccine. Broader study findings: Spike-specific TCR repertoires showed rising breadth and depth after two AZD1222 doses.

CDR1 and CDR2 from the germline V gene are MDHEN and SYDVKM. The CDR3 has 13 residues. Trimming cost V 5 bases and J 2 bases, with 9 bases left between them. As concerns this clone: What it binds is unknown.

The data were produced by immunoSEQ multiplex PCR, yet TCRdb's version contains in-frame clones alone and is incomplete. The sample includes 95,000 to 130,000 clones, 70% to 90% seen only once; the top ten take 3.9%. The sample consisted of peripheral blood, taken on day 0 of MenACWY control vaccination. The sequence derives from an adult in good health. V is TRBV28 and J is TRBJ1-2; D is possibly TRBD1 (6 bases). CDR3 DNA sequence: TGTGCCAGCAGTCTAACAGGGAACTATGGCTACACCTTC. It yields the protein CASSLTGNYGYTF.